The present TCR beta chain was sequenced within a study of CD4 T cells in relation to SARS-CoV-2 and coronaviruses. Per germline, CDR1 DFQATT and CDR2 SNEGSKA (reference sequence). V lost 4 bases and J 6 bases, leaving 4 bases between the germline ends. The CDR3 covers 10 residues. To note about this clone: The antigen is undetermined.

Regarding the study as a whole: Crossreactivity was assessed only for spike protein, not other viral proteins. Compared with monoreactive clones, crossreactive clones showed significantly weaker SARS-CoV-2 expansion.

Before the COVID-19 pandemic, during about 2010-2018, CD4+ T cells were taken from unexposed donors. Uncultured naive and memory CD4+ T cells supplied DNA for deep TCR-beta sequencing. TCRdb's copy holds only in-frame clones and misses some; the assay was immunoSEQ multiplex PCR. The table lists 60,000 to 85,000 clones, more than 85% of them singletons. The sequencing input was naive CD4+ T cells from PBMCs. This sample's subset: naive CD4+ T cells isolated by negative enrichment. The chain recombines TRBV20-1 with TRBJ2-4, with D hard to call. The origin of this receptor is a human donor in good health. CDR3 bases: TGCAGTGCTACTGGAAACATTCAGTACTTC. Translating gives CSATGNIQYF.